A selection of T cell receptor beta chains follows, all from one sample in a study of blood T cell repertoires in COVID-19. The protocol was immunoSEQ multiplex PCR, while the TCRdb copy is restricted to in-frame clones and leaves out a portion. The sample has roughly 230,000 clones; around four fifths are singletons. The sequenced sample consisted of peripheral blood. The receptor source for this set is a man aged 40-49 years with active or convalescent COVID-19. Each CDR3 is given with its conserved first and last residue.

TRBV28,15,CASSFGGRATRKDFF
TRBV5-1,14,CASSFGSGDTEAFF
TRBV3-1/TRBV3-2,15,CASSQEKGQSYEQYF
TRBV12-5,13,CASGLVAKETQYF
TRBV6-2/TRBV6-3,15,CASSLGRVSADTQYF
TRBV15,16,CATSREGQGFSEKLFF
TRBV6-5,14,CASGMGQGREKLFF
TRBV5-4,18,CASSLGSGTSGLWKTQYF
TRBV5-1,15,CASSFTGTGGNTIYF
TRBV5-1,24,CASSLRIGWTGGLAGVHPANEQFF
TRBV11-2,16,CASSPLAWDRGLEAFF
TRBV19,13,CASRSGNTDTQYF
TRBV10-2,12,CASRQGGYGYTF
TRBV30,14,CAWSVHGYDDGYTF
TRBV9,17,CASSVDSGRFIGGELFF
TRBV24-1,18,CATSDLPGSGQRTDTQYF
TRBV2,15,CASRGTGAITIGQYF
TRBV5-6,14,CASSLKSAGEEQYF
TRBV4-1,18,CASSQETGSRFGTDTQYF